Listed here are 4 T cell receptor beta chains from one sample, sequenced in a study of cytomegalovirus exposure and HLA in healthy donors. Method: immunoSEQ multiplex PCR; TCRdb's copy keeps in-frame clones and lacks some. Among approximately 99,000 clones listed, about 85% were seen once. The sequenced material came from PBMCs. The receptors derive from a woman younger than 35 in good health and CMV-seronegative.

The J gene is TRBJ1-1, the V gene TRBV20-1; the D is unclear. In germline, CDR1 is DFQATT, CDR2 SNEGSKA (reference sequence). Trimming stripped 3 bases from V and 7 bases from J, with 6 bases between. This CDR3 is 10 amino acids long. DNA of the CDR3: TGCAGTGCTAGCAACGGTGAAGCTTTCTTT. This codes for CSASNGEAFF.

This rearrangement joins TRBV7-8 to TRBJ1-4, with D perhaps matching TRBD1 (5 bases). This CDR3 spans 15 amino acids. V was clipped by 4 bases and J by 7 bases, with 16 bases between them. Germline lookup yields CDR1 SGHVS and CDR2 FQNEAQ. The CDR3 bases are TGTGCCAGCAGCTCAACGGGACTTTCTCTTGAAAAACTGTTTTTT. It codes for CASSSTGLSLEKLFF. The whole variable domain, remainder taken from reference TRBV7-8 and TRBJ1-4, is GAGVSQSPRYKVAKRGQDVALRCDPISGHVSLFWYQQALGQGPEFLTYFQNEAQLDKSGLPSDRFFAERPEGSVSTLKIQRTQQEDSAVYLCASSSTGLSLEKLFFGSGTQLSVL.

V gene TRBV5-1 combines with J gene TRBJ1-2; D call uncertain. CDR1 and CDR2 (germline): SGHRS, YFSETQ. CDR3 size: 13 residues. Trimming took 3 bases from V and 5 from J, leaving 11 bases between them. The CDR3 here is CASSSFSEYGYTF. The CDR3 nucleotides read TGCGCCAGCAGCTCCTTCAGCGAGTATGGCTACACCTTC.

CDR3 amino acids: CASSQDLTGGNYGYTF. The CDR3 bases are TGCGCCAGCAGCCAAGATCTGACAGGGGGCAACTATGGCTACACCTTC. The chain links TRBV4-1 to TRBJ1-2; 10 bases line up with TRBD1. Germline V gives CDR1 MGHRA, CDR2 YSYEKL. V gave up 0 bases and J gave up 2 bases; unmatched junction bases: 3. The length of the CDR3 is 16 residues.